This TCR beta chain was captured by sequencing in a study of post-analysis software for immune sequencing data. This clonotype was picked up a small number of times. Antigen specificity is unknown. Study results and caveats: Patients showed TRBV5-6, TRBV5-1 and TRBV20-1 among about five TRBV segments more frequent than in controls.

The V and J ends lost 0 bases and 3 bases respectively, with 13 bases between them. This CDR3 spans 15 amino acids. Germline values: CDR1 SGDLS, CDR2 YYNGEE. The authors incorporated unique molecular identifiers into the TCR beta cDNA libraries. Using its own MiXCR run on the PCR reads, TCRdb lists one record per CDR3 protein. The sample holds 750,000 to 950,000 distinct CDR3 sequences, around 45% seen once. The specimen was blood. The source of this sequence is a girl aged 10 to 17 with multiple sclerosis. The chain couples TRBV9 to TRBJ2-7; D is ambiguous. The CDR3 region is CASSVATGRDYEQYF. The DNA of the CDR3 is TGTGCCAGCAGCGTAGCCACCGGAAGGGACTACGAGCAGTACTTC.